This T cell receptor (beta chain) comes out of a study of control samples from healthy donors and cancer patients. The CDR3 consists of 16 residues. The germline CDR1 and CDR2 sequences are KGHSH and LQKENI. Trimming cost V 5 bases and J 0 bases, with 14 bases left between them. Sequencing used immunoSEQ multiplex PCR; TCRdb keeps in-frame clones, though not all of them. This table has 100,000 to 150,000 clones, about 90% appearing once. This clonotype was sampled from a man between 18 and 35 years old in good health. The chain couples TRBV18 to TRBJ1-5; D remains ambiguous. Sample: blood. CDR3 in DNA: TGTGCCAGCTCATCGAACAGCCCTTATAGCAATCAGCCCCAGCATTTT. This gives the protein CASSSNSPYSNQPQHF.